The present TCR beta chain was sequenced within a study of shared clonotypes between healthy human individuals. Findings and caveats of the study: The small donor group covered limited genetic and exposure diversity.

Healthy and HIV-negative, the adult donors had no recent acute infections or vaccinations. A word on this clone: Its specificity is not known.

This table comes from immunoSEQ multiplex PCR, and its TCRdb copy is limited to in-frame clones, with some not included. This sample has about 2 million clones, with 85% to 95% found just once. The sequence came from a man younger than 35 in good health. Input material: naive CD4+ T cells sorted from blood. Subset denoted: CD45RA+ positively selected.

The CDR3 here is CASSLPNEKLFF. The CDR3 nucleotides read TGTGCCAGCAGCTTACCAAATGAAAAACTGTTTTTT. This chain links TRBV7-8 with TRBJ1-4; D not certain. CDR1 is SGHVS, CDR2 FQNEAQ, per germline. The CDR3 runs to 12 residues. The V end was cut by 2 bases, the J end by 5 bases, with 3 bases between. Combining the CDR3 with reference TRBV7-8 and TRBJ1-4 gives the whole variable domain GAGVSQSPRYKVAKRGQDVALRCDPISGHVSLFWYQQALGQGPEFLTYFQNEAQLDKSGLPSDRFFAERPEGSVSTLKIQRTQQEDSAVYLCASSLPNEKLFFGSGTQLSVL.